This T cell receptor (beta chain) was observed in a study of cytomegalovirus exposure and HLA in healthy donors. Whole-study context: The same platform was used for the roughly 120 validation repertoires as for the roughly 700 first-cohort repertoires, as reported in a later analysis. Study results and limitations: Cytomegalovirus status was reportedly diagnosed by the classifier with high specificity and sensitivity.

Germline CDR1 SGHVS, CDR2 FNYEAQ. The CDR3 consists of 16 residues. Trimming stripped 5 bases from V and 0 bases from J, with 16 bases between. Comment on this clone: Its antigen remains unidentified.

Method: immunoSEQ multiplex PCR; TCRdb's copy keeps in-frame clones and lacks some. The repertoire holds 220,000 or so clones, with 75% to 90% as singletons. The sample consisted of PBMCs. The V gene is TRBV7-6, the J gene TRBJ1-2; D is possibly TRBD1 (6 bases). The receptor was derived from a woman aged 30 to 39 in good health and CMV-seropositive. In DNA form, the CDR3 reads TGTGCCAGCAGCCAAGGCGGGGGCTCGGCTAACTATGGCTACACCTTC. Translating gives CASSQGGGSANYGYTF.